These T cell receptor beta chains were read from a single sample in a study of immune characterization of retroperitoneal liposarcoma. From the PCR reads, TCRdb called clonotypes with MiXCR, one entry per CDR3 protein. The table lists about 10,000 distinct CDR3 sequences, 25% to 30% of them singletons. Sequenced material: tumor tissue. Source of these receptors: a male donor with retroperitoneal liposarcoma. CDR3s include the opening cysteine and the closing phenylalanine or tryptophan. A D gene is named only where the DNA matches it firmly. Only some rows state a clone size, as once, few, many or a class for expanded clones.

J,size,V,D,DNA,CDR3
TRBJ2-5,many,TRBV6-1,TRBD1,TGTGCCAGCAGCCCGACAGGGAGAGAGACCCAGTACTTC,CASSPTGRETQYF
TRBJ2-1,-,TRBV4-1,TRBD1,TGCGCCAGCAGCCGAGGTTGGGACAGACCATCAGGCGAGCAGTTCTTC,CASSRGWDRPSGEQFF
TRBJ2-2,medium-sized,TRBV6-1,-,TGTGCCAGCCTTGAGCGGAAGAACACCGGGGAGCTGTTTTTT,CASLERKNTGELFF
TRBJ2-7,many,TRBV7-9,-,TGTGCCAGCAGCACCCTGCATTACCGGGGCGACGAGCAGTACTTC,CASSTLHYRGDEQYF
TRBJ2-1,-,TRBV28,TRBD2,TGTGCCAGCAGTTTATTTCGCGGGAGTCAAGAGACCCAGTTCTTC,CASSLFRGSQETQFF
TRBJ2-7,-,TRBV11-3,-,TGTGCCAGCAGCTTAGGAGGGTTAAGCTCCTACGAGCAGTACTTC,CASSLGGLSSYEQYF
TRBJ2-1,few,TRBV11-2,TRBD1,TGTGCCAGCAGCTACATCCGGAAGCAGGGGGACGAGCAGTTCTTC,CASSYIRKQGDEQFF
TRBJ2-1,-,TRBV6-8,TRBD2,TGTGCCAGCAGACCCCTAGCGGGAGGGGGTGATACGCAGTTCTTC,CASRPLAGGGDTQFF
TRBJ2-2,-,TRBV7-9,-,TGTGCCAGCAGCTTGTGGGGACTGACCGACACCGGGGAGCTGTTTTTT,CASSLWGLTDTGELFF
TRBJ2-1,many,TRBV27,TRBD2,TGTGCCAGCAGTTTATCCGGACTAGCGAGAGAGGTGGACAATGAGCAGTTCTTC,CASSLSGLAREVDNEQFF
TRBJ2-3,medium-sized,TRBV7-2,-,TGTGCCAGCAGCTTCAGCCTGATCCGCACAGATACGCAGTATTTT,CASSFSLIRTDTQYF
TRBJ2-7,medium-sized,TRBV7-6,TRBD2,TGTGCCAGCAGCTTGACGCGGGGGAAGATAGAGACCTACAATGAGCAGTACTTC,CASSLTRGKIETYNEQYF
TRBJ2-7,medium-sized,TRBV6-1,TRBD1,TGTGCCACCTTCGAATCGGGACAGGGGGTCCACGAGCAGTACTTC,CATFESGQGVHEQYF
TRBJ2-1,-,TRBV6-1,TRBD2,TGTGCCAGCAGTTCTAGACGACTAGCGGGGGACAATGAGCAGTTCTTC,CASSSRRLAGDNEQFF
TRBJ2-3,few,TRBV6-6,TRBD1,TGTGCCAGCAGTTACAGGGGGCTCATTGATACGCAGTATTTT,CASSYRGLIDTQYF
TRBJ2-1,-,TRBV12-3/TRBV12-4,TRBD2,TGTGCCAGCAGTCCCCACCTAGCGGGGGTAGCCAAAAACATTCAGTTCTTC,CASSPHLAGVAKNIQFF
TRBJ2-3,-,TRBV6-8,TRBD2,TGTGCCTACAAGCTAGGGCGGGAGACAGATACGCAGTATTTT,CAYKLGRETDTQYF
TRBJ2-1,-,TRBV7-2,-,TGTGCCAGCAGCGGAACAGGGTCCCGGGAGACCCAGTTCTTC,CASSGTGSRETQFF
TRBJ2-3,few,TRBV7-3,-,TGTGCCAGCAGCTGGCTAGGCCCCACAGATACGCAGTATTTT,CASSWLGPTDTQYF
TRBJ2-7,-,TRBV4-1,-,TGTGCCAGCAGCCAAGATTCGGGGGATCCCTACAATGAGCAGTACTTC,CASSQDSGDPYNEQYF
TRBJ2-4,-,TRBV11-2,-,TGTGCCAGCAGCTTAGGGAACATTCAGTACTTC,CASSLGNIQYF
TRBJ2-7,medium-sized,TRBV6-1,-,TGTGCCAGCGCCGACACTCCCTACGAGCAGTACTTC,CASADTPYEQYF
TRBJ1-4,-,TRBV6-5,-,TGTGCCAGCAGTTCATTCCATTCCACGGGGACAAATGAAAAACTGTTTTTT,CASSSFHSTGTNEKLFF
TRBJ2-1,few,TRBV12-3/TRBV12-4,-,TGTGCCAGCACGGTGCGGCAGGGGGGTTTTGAGCAGTTCTTC,CASTVRQGGFEQFF
TRBJ2-7,few,TRBV11-2,-,TGTGCCAGCAGCCCTCCCGGCGCCTTATACAATGAGCAGTACTTC,CASSPPGALYNEQYF
TRBJ2-1,many,TRBV6-1,TRBD1,TGTGCCAGCAGACATAGACAGGGGAGGTACAATGAGCAGTTCTTC,CASRHRQGRYNEQFF
TRBJ2-7,few,TRBV6-6,TRBD2,TGTGCCAGCAGTTACTCTAGGACTAGCGGCAATGAGCAGTACTTC,CASSYSRTSGNEQYF
TRBJ1-1,few,TRBV12-3/TRBV12-4,TRBD1,TGTGCCAGCAGGGGACAGCTGAACACTGAAGCTTTCTTT,CASRGQLNTEAFF
TRBJ2-7,few,TRBV6-1,TRBD2,TGTGCCAGCAGTGAGACTAGCGGGACTTACAATGAGCAGTACTTC,CASSETSGTYNEQYF
TRBJ2-3,few,TRBV6-6,-,TGTGCCAGCAGTTACTCTCAGCGACCCCGGCAGTATTTT,CASSYSQRPRQYF
TRBJ2-1,few,TRBV10-2,-,TGCGCCAGCAGTATCGACGTAATACGGACGTATGAGCAGTTCTTC,CASSIDVIRTYEQFF
TRBJ2-5,-,TRBV6-1,TRBD1,TGTGCCAGCAGTTATAAACCCAGGGGGTTAGAGACCCAGTACTTC,CASSYKPRGLETQYF
TRBJ1-1,-,TRBV12-3/TRBV12-4,-,TGTGCCAGCAGTTCGGGGACTGTGAACACTGAAGCTTTCTTT,CASSSGTVNTEAFF
TRBJ2-3,-,TRBV6-1,-,TGTGCCAGCAGGCTTGGAACAGATACGCAGTATTTT,CASRLGTDTQYF
TRBJ2-5,few,TRBV7-2,TRBD2,TGTGCCAGCAGCTTATACCCTAGCGGGAGAGAGACCCAGTACTTC,CASSLYPSGRETQYF
TRBJ2-3,-,TRBV6-1,-,TGTGCCAGCAGGAATGGACGGGGGAGCATTTTCACAGATACGCAGTATTTT,CASRNGRGSIFTDTQYF
TRBJ1-1,-,TRBV12-3/TRBV12-4,TRBD1,TGTGCCAGCAGAAGACAAACAGGGGTGAACACTGAAGCTTTCTTT,CASRRQTGVNTEAFF
TRBJ2-2,-,TRBV11-3,-,TGTGCCAGCAGCTTAGATCGGCAGACCGGGGAGCTGTTTTTT,CASSLDRQTGELFF
TRBJ1-1,many,TRBV7-2,-,TGTGCCAGCAGCCCTTGGGGAGGGGCGAACACTGAAGCTTTCTTT,CASSPWGGANTEAFF
TRBJ2-1,many,TRBV6-1,-,TGTGCCAGCAGTCCTCGCCGAAACTACAATGAGCAGTTCTTC,CASSPRRNYNEQFF
TRBJ2-1,large,TRBV7-2,-,TGTGCCAGCAGCTTTAACGGGGGCTTTGAGCAGTTCTTC,CASSFNGGFEQFF